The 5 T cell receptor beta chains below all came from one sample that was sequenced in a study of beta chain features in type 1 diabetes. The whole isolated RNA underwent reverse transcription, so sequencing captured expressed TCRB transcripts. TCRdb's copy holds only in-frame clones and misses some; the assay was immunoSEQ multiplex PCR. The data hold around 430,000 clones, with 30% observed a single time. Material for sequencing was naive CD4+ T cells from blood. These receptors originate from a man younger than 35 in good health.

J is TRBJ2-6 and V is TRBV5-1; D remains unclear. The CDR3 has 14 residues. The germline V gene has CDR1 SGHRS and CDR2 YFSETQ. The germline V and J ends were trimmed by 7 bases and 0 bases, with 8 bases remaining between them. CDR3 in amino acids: CASAEDSGANVLTF. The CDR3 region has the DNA TGCGCCAGCGCCGAAGACTCTGGGGCCAACGTCCTGACTTTC.

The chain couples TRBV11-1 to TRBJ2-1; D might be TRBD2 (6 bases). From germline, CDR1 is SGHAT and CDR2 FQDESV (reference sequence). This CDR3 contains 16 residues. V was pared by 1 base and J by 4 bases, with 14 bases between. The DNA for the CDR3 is TGTGCCAGCAGCTTAGTAACGGGGACTGGGTACAATGAGCAGTTCTTC. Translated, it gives CASSLVTGTGYNEQFF.

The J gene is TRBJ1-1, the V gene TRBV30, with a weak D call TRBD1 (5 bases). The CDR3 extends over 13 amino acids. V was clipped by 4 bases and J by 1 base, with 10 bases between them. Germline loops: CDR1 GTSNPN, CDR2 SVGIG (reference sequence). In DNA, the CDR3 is TGTGCCTGGAACATCCAGGGGAACACTGAAGCTTTCTTT. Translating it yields CAWNIQGNTEAFF.

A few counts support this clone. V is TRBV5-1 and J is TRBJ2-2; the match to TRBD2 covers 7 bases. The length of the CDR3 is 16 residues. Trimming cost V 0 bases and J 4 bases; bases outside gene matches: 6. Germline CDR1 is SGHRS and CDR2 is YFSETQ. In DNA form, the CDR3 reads TGCGCCAGCAGCTTGGTGGCGGGAGAAGTCACCGGGGAGCTGTTTTTT. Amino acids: CASSLVAGEVTGELFF.

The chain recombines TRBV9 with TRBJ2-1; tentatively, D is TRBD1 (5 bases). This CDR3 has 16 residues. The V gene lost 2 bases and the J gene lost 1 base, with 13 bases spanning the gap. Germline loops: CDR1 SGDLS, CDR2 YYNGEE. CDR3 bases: TGTGCCAGCAGCGTGGCACCGGACACATCCTACAATGAGCAGTTCTTC. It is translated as CASSVAPDTSYNEQFF.